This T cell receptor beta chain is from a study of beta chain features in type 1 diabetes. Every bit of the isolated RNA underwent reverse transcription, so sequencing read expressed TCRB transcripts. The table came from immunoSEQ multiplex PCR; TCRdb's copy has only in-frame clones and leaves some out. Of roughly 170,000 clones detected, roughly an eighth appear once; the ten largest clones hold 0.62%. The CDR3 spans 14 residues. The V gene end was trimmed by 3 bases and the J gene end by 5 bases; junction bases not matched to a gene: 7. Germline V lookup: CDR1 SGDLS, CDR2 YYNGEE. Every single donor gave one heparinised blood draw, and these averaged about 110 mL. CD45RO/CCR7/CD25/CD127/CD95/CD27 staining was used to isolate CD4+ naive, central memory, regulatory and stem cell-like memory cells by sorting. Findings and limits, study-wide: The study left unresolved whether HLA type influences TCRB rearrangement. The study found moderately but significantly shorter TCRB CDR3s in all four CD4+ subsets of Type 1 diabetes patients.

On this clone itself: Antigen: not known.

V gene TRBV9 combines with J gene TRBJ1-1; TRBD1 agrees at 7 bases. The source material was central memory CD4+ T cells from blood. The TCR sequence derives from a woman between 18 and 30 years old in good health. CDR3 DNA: TGTGCCAGCAGCGCAGGGGGTTGGTTGACTGAAGCTTTCTTT. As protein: CASSAGGWLTEAFF.